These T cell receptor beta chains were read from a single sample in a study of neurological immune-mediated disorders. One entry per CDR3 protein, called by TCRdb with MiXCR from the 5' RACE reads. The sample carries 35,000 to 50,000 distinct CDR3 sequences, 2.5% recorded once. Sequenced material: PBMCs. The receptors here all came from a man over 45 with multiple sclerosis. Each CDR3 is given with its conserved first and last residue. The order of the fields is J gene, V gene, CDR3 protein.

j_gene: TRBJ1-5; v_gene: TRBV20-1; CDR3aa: CSALGPRSNQPQHF
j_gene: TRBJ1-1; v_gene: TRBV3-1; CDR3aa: CASSPRTAREDTEAFF
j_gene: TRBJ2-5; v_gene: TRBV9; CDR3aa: CASSPDPGTQETQYF
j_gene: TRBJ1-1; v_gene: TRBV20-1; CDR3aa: CSASYTPHRGTEAFF
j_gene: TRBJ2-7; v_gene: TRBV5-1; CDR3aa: CASSRLAGSSYEQYF
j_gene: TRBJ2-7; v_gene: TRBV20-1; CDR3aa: CSAIADGYEQYF
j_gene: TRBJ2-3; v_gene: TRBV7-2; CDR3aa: CASSLGPGGHGDTQYF
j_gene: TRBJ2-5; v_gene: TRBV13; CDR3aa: CASGEAGLAGEETQYF
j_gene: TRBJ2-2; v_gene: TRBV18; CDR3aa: CASSQRTANTGELFF
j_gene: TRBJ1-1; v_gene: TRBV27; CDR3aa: CASSSTPREAFF
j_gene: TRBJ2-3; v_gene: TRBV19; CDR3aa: CVSSISLEDYGDTQYF
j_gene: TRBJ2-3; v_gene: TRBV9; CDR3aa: CASSEGASGFTDTQYF
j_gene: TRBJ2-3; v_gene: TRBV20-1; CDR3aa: CSARDPAGRTDTQYF
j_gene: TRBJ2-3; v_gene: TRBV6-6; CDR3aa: CASRSGGSTDTQYF
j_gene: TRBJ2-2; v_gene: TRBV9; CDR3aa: CASSPTGQNTGELFF
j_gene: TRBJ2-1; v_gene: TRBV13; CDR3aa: CASSLGAGEAEQFF
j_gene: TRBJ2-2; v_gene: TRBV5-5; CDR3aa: CASSGLWGTGELFF
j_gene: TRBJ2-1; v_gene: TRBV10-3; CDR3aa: CAIRAGAPYNEQFF
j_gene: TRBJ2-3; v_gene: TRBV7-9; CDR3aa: CASSLRGDITDTQYF
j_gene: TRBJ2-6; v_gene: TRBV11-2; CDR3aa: CASSPDRSGANVLTF
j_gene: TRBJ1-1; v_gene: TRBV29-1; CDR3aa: CSVVYQRGTEAFF
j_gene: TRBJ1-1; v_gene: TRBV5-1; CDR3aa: CASSQGHANTEAFF
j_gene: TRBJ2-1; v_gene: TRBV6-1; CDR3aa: CASSEARIYNEQFF
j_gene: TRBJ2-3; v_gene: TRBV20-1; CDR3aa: CSARERDSPDTQYF
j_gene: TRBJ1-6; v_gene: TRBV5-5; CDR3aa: CASSLTGGSFSPLNF
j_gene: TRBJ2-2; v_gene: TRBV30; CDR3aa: CAWAGQGAGELFF
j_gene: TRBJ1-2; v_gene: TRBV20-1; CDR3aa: CSAGTGAPPYGYTF
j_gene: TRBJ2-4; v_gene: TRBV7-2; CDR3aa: CASSFRTSGVGAKNIQYF
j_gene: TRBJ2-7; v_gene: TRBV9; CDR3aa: CASSEGSSGDYEQYF
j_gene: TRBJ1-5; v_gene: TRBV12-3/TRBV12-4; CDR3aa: CASSSGQGGQPQHF
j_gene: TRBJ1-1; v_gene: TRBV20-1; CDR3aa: CSAPRGTVNTEAFF
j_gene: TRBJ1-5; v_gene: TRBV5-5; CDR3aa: CASSRQVWGHNQPQHF
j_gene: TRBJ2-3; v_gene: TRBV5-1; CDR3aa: CASSLGTSNTDTQYF
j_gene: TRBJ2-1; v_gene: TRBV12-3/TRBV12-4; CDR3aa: CASSLTSGYNEQFF
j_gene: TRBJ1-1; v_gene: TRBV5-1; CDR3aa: CASSLFGTGLSRTEAFF